This is a list of T cell receptor beta chains from one sample in a study of OX40 agonist ivuxolimab in advanced cancers. Repertoires were generated with immunoSEQ multiplex PCR, while TCRdb's copy carries only in-frame clones and drops some. The sample yields approximately 100,000 clones, about 80% seen once. The source material was CD4+ or CD8+ T cells sorted from blood, sampled in a trial of the OX40 agonist ivuxolimab. Receptors originate from an adult with an advanced solid tumor such as melanoma, head and neck, liver or kidney cancer. Both conserved end residues are part of each CDR3. Fields, in order: CDR3 DNA, CDR3 protein, clone size, J gene, CDR3 length, V gene, D gene. D genes are given only for firm matches. Size values are once, few and many counts, or a class for expanded clones, and some rows have none.

TGTGCCAGCAGCTTGGGGACAGAGCGCCAGCATTTT,CASSLGTERQHF,NA,TRBJ1-5,12,TRBV5-6,NA
TGTGCTAGTGCCCGGACAGGGTATGACTATGGCTACACCTTC,CASARTGYDYGYTF,NA,TRBJ1-2,14,TRBV12-5,TRBD1
TGTGCCAGCAGCTCCCAAAGGATGGGCAGGGGGCCACACGGAACTGAAGCTTTCTTT,CASSSQRMGRGPHGTEAFF,once,TRBJ1-1,19,TRBV5-6,TRBD1
TGTGCCAGCAGCAACCGGGATCGGGACAGGGTGAACACCGGGGAGCTGTTTTTT,CASSNRDRDRVNTGELFF,NA,TRBJ2-2,18,TRBV21-1,NA
TGTGCCAGCAGCTTAGGGGAGGGCATCGTCTACAATGAGCAGTTCTTC,CASSLGEGIVYNEQFF,once,TRBJ2-1,16,TRBV7-8,TRBD2
TGTGCTAGTGGTTTGGGACAGAACACTGAAGCTTTCTTT,CASGLGQNTEAFF,few,TRBJ1-1,13,TRBV12-5,NA
TGTGCCACCAGCAGACAGACCTCTGGAAACACCATATATTTT,CATSRQTSGNTIYF,NA,TRBJ1-3,14,TRBV15,NA
TGTGCCAGCAGCTTAATCGGGGAAGAGGCGCAGTACTTC,CASSLIGEEAQYF,NA,TRBJ2-7,13,TRBV7-9,NA
TGTGCCAGCAGCTTAGCGTTCGCCGCCGGGGAGCTGTTTTTT,CASSLAFAAGELFF,NA,TRBJ2-2,14,TRBV7-9,NA
TGTGCCAGCAGCTTAGATTACACAGATACGCAGTATTTT,CASSLDYTDTQYF,NA,TRBJ2-3,13,TRBV7-2,NA
TGTGCCATCAGTGAGTCGAGTAGGGAATCACAGCCCCAGCATTTT,CAISESSRESQPQHF,NA,TRBJ1-5,15,TRBV10-3,NA
TGTGCCAGCAGCGTGAGCGGGGGGGTGTGGGATACGCAGTATTTT,CASSVSGGVWDTQYF,once,TRBJ2-3,15,TRBV9,TRBD2